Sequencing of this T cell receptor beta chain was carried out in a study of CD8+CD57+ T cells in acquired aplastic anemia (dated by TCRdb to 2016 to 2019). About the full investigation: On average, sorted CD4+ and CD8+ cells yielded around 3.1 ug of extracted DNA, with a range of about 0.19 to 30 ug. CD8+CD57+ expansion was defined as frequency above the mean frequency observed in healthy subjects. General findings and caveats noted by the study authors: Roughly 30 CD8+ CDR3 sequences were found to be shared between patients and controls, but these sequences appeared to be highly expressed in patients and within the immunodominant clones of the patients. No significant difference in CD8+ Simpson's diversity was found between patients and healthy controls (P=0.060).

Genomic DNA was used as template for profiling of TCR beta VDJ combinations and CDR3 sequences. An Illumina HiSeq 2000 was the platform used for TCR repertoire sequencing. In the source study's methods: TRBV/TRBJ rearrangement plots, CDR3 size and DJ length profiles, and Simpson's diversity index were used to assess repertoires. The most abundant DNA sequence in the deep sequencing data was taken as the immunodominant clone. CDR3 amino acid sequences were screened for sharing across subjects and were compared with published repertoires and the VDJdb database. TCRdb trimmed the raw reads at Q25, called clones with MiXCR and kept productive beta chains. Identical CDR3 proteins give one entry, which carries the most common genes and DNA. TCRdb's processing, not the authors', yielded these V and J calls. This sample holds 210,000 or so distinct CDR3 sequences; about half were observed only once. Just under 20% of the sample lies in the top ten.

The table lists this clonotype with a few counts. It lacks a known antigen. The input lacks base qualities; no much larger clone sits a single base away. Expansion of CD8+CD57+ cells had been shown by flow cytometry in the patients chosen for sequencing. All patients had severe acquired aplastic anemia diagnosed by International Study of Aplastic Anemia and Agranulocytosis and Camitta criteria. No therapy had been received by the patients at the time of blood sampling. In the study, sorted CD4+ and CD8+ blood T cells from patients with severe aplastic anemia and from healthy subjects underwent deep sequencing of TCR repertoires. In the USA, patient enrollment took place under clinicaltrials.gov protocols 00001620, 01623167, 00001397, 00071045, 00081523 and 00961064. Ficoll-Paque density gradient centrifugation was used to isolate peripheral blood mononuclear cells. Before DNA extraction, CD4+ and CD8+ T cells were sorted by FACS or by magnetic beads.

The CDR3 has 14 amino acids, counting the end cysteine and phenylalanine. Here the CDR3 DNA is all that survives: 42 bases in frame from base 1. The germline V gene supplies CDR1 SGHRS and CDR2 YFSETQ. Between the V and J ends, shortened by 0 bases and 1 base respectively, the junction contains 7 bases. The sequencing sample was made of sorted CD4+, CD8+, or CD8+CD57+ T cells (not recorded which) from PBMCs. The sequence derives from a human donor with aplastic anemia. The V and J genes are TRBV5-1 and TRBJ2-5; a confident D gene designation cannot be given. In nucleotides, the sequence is TGCGCCAGCAGCTTGGGGGTTTCCCAAGAGACCCAGTACTTC. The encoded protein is CASSLGVSQETQYF.